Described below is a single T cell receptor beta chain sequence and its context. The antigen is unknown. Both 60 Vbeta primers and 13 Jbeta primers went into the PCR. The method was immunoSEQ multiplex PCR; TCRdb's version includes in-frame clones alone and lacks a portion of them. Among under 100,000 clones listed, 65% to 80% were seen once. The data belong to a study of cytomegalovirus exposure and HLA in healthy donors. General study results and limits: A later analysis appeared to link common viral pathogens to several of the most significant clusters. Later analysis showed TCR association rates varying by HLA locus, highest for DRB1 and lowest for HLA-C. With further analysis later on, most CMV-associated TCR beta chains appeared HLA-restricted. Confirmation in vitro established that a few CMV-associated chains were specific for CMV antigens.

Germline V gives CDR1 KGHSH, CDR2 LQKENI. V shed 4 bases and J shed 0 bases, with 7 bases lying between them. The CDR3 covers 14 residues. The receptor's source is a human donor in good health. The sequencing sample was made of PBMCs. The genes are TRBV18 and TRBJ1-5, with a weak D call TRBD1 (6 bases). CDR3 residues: CASSLGHSNQPQHF. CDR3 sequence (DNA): TGTGCCAGCTCACTGGGACATAGCAATCAGCCCCAGCATTTT.